This T cell receptor beta chain was sequenced for a study of read filtering for tumor transcriptome and immune sequencing. From about 0.4 ug of RNA, a library with molecular barcoded alpha/delta and beta/gamma adaptors was made. TCRdb re-analysed the reads in MiXCR, keeping a single row per CDR3 protein. The table includes 60,000 to 80,000 distinct CDR3 sequences, roughly 14% detected once. V dropped 3 bases and J dropped 1; count of bases not matched to a gene: 8. The CDR3 is 16 amino acids. Germline V gene data show CDR1 as SGHRS and CDR2 as YFSETQ. This clonotype was counted ten times or more. What it binds is unknown. General study results and limits: Even smaller IR-seq throughput identified most shared clonotypes.

This sequence joins TRBV5-1 and TRBJ2-7; 9 bases map to TRBD1. Input material: a population of CD138-negative cells sorted from bone marrow. The origin of this receptor is a donor at least 40 years old with multiple myeloma. As DNA, the CDR3 is TGCGCCAGCAGCTCCCCCCGACAGGGGGTTTCCTACGAGCAGTACTTC. Translated: CASSSPRQGVSYEQYF.